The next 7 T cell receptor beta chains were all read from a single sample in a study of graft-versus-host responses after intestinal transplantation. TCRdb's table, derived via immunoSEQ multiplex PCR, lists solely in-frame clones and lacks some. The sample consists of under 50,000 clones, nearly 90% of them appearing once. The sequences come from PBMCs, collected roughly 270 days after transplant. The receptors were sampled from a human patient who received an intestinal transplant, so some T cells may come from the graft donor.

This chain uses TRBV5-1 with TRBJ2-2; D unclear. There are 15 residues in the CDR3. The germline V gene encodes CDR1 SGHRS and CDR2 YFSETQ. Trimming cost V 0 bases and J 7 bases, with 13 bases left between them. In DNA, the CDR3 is TGCGCCAGCAGCTTGGCCCTTGGGGATCGCGGGGAGCTGTTTTTT. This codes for CASSLALGDRGELFF.

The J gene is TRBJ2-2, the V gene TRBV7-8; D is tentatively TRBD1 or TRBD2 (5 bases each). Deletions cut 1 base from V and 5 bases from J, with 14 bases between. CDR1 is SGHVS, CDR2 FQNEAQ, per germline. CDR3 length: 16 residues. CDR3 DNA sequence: TGTGCCAGCAGCTTAGGACAGCGAGGGTGGACCGGGGAGCTGTTTTTT. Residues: CASSLGQRGWTGELFF.

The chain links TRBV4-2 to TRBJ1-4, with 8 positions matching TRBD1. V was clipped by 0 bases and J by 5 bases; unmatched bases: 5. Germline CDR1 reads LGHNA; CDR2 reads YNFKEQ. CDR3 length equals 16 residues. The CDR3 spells CASSQDRGTGNEKLFF. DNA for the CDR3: TGTGCCAGCAGCCAAGATAGGGGGACAGGAAATGAAAAACTGTTTTTT.

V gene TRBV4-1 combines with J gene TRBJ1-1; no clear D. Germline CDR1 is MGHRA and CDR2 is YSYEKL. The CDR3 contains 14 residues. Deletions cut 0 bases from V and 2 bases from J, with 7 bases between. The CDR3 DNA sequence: TGCGCCAGCAGCCAAGATCGCGGTAACACTGAAGCTTTCTTT. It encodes CASSQDRGNTEAFF.

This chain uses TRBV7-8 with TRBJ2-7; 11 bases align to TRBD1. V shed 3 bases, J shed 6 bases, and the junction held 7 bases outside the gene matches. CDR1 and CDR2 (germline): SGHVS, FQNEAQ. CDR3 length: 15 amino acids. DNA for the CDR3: TGTGCCAGCAGCTTTGTCCCGGGACAGGGGGTCGAGCAGTACTTC. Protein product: CASSFVPGQGVEQYF.

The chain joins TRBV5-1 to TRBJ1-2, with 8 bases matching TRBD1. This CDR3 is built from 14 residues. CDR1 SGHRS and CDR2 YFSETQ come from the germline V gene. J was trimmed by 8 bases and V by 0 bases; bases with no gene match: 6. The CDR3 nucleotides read TGCGCCAGCAGCTTGGAAGTGACAGGGGACGGCTACACCTTC. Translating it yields CASSLEVTGDGYTF. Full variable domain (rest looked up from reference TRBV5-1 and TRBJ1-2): KAGVTQTPRYLIKTRGQQVTLSCSPISGHRSVSWYQQTPGQGLQFLFEYFSETQRNKGNFPGRFSGRQFSNSRSEMNVSTLELGDSALYLCASSLEVTGDGYTFGSGTRLTVV.

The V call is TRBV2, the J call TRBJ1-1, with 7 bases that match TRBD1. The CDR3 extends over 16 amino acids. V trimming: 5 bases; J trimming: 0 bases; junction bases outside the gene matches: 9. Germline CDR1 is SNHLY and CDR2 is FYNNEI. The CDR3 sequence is CASSPVRDSLNTEAFF. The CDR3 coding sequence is TGTGCCAGCAGTCCAGTCCGGGACAGCTTGAACACTGAAGCTTTCTTT.